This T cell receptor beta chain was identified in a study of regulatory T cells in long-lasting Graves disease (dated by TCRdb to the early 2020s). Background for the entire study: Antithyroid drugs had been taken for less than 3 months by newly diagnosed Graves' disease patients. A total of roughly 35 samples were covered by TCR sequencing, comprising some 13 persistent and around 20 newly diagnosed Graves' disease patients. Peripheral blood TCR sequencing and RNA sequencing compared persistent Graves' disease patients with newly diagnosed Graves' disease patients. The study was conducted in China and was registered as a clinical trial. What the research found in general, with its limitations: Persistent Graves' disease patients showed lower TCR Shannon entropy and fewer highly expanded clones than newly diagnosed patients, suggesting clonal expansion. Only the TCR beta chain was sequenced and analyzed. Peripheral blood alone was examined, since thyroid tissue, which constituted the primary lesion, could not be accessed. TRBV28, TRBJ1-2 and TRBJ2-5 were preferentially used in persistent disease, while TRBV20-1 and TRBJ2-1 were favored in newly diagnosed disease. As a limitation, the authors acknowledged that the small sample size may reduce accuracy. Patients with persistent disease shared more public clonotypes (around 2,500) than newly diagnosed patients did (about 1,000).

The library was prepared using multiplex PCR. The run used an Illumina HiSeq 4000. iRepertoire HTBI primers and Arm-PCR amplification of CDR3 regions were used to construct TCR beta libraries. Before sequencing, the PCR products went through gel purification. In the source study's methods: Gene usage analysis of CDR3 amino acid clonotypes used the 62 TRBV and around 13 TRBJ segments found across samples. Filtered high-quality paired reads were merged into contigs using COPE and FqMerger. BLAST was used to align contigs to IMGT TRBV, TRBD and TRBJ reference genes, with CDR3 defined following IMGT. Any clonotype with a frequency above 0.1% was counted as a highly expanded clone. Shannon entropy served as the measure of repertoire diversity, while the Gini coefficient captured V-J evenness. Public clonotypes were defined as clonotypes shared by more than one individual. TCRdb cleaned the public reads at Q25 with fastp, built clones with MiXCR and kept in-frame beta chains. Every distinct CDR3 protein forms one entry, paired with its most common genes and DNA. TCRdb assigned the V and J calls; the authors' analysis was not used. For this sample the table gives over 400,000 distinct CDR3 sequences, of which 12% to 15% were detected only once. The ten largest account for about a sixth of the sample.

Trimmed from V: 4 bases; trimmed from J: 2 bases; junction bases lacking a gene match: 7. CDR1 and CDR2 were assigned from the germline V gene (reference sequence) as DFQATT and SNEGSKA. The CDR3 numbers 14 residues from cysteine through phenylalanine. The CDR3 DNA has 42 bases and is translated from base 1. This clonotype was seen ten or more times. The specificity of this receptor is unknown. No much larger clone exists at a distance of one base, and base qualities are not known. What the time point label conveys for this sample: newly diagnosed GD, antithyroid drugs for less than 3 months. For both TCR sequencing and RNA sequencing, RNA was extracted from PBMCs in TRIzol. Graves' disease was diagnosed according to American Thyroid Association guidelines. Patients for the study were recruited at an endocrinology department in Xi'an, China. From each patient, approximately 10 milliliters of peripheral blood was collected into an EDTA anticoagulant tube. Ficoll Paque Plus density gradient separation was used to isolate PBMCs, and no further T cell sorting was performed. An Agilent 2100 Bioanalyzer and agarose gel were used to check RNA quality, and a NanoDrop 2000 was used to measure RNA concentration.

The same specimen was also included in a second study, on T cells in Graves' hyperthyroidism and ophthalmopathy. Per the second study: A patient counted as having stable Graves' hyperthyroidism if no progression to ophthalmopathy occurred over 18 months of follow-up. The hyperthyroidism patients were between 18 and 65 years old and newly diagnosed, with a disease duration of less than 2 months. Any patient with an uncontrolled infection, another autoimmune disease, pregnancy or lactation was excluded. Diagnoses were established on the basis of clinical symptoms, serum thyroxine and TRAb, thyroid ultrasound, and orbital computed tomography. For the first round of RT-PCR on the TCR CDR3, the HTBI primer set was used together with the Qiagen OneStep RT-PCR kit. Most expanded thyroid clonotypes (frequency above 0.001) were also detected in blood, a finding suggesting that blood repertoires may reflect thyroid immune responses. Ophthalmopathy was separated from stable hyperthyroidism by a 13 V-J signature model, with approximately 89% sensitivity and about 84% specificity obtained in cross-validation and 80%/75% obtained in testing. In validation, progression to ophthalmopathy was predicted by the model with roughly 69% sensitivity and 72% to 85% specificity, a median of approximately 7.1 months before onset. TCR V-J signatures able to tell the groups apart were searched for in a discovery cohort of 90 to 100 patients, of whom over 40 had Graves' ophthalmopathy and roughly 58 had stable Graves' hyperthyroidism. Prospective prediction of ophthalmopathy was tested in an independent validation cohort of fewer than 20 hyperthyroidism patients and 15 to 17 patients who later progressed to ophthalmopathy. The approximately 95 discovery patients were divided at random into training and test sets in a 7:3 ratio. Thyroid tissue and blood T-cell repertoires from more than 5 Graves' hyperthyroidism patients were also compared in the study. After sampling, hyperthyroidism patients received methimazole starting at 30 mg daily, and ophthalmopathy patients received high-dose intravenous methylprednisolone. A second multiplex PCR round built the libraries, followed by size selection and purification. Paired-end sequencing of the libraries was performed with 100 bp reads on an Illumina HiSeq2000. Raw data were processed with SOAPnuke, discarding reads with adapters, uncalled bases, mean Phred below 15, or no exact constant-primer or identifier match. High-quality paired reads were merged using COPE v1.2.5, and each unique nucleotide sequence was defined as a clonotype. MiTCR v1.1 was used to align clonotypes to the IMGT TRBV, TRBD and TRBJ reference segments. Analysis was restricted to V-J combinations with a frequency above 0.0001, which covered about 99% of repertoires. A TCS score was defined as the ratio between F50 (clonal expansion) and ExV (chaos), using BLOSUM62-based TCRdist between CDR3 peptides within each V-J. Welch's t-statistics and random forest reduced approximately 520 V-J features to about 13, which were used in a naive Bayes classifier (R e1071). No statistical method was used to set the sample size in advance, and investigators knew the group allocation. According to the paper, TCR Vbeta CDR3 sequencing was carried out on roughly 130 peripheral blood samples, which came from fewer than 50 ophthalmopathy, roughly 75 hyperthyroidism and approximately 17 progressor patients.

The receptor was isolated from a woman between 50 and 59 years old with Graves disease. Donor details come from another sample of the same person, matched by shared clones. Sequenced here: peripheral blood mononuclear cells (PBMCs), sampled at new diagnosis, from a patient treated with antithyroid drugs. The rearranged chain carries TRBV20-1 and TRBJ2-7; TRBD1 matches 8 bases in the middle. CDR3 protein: CSAKSRDRTYEQYF. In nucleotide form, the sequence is TGCAGTGCTAAAAGCCGGGACAGGACCTACGAGCAGTACTTC.